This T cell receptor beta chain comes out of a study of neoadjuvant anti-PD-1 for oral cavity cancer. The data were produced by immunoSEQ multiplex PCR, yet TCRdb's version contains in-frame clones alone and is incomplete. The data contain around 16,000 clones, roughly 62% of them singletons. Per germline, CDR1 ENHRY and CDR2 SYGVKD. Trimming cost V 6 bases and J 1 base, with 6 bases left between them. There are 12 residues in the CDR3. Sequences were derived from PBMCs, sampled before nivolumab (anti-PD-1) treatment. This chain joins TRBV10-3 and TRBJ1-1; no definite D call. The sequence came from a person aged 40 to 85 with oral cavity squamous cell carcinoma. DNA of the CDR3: TGTGCCATCAGCCAAGGGAACACTGAAGCTTTCTTT. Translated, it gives CAISQGNTEAFF.